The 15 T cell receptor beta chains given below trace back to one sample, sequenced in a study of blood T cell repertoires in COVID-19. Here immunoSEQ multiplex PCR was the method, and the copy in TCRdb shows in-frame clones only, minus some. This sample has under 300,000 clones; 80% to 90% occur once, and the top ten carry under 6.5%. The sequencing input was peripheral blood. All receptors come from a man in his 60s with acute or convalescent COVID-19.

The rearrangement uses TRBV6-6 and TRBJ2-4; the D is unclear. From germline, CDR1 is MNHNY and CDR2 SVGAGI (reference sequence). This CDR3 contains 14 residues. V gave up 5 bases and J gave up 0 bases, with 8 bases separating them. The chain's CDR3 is CASSAGRAKNIQYF. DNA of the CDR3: TGTGCCAGCAGTGCTGGGCGAGCCAAAAACATTCAGTACTTC.

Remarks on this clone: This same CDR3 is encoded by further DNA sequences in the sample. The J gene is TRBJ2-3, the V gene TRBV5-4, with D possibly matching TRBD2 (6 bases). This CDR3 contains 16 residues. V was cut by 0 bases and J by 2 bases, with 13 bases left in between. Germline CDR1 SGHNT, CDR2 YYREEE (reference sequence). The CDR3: CASSLVLAGPTDTQYF. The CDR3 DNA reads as TGTGCCAGCAGCTTGGTTCTGGCGGGACCCACAGATACGCAGTATTTT.

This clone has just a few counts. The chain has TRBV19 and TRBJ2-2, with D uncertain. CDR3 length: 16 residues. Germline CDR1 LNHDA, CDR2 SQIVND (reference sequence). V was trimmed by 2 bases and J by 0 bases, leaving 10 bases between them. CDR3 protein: CASSIISTPNTGELFF. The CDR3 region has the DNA TGTGCCAGTAGTATAATCAGTACCCCGAACACCGGGGAGCTGTTTTTT.

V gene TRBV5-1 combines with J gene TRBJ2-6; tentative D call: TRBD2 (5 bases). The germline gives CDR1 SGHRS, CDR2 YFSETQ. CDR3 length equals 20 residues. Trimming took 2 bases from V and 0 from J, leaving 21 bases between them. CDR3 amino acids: CASSFREAIPSLSGANVLTF. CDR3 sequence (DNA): TGCGCCAGCAGCTTCCGGGAAGCGATTCCATCCCTCTCTGGGGCCAACGTCCTGACTTTC.

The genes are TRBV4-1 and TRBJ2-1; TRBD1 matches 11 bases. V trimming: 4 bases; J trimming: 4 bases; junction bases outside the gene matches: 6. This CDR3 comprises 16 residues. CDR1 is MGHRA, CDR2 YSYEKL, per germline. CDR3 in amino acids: CASSPGGTGGYNEQFF. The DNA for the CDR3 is TGCGCCAGCAGCCCAGGGGGGACAGGGGGGTACAATGAGCAGTTCTTC.

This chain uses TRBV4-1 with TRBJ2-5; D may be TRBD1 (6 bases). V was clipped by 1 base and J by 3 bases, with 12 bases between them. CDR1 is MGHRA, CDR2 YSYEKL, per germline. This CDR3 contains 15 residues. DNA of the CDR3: TGCGCCAGCAGCCAAGTTCAGGGGCGAAAAGAGACCCAGTACTTC. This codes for CASSQVQGRKETQYF.

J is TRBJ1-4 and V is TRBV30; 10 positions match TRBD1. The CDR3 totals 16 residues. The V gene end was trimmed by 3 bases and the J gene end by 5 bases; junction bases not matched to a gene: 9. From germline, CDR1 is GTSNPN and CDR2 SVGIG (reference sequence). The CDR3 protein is CAWSLDPGQGNEKLFF. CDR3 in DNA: TGTGCCTGGAGCCTCGACCCGGGACAGGGGAATGAAAAACTGTTTTTT.

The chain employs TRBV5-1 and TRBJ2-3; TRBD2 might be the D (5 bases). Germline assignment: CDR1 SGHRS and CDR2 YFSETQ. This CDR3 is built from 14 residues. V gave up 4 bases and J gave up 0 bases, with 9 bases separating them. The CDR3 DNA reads TGCGCCAGCAGCGCCGGACTCAGCACAGATACGCAGTATTTT. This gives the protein CASSAGLSTDTQYF. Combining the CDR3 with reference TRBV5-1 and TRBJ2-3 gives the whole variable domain KAGVTQTPRYLIKTRGQQVTLSCSPISGHRSVSWYQQTPGQGLQFLFEYFSETQRNKGNFPGRFSGRQFSNSRSEMNVSTLELGDSALYLCASSAGLSTDTQYFGPGTRLTVL.

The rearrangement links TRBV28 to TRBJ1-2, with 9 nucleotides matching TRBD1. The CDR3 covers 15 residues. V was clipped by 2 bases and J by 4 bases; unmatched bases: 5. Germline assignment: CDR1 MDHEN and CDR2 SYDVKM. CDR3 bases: TGTGCCAGCAGTTTAGGGGGACAGGGACTCTATGGCTACACCTTC. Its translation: CASSLGGQGLYGYTF.

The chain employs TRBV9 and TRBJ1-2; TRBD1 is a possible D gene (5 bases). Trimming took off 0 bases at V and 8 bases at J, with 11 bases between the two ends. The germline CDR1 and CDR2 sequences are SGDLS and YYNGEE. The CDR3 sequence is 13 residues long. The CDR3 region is CASSVGAGNGYTF. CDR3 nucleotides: TGTGCCAGCAGCGTAGGAGCAGGGAACGGCTACACCTTC.

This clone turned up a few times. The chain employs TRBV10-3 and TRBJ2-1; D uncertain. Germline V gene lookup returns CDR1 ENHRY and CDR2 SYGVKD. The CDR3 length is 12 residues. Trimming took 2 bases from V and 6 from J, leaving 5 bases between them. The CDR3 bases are TGTGCCATCAGTGAGAACGGCAATGAGCAGTTCTTC. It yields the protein CAISENGNEQFF.

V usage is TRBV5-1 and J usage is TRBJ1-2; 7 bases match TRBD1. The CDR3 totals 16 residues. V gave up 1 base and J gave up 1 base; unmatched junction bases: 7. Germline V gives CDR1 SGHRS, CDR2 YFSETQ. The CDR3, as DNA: TGCGCCAGCAGCTTGAATCTACAGGGGAATAACTATGGCTACACCTTC. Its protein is CASSLNLQGNNYGYTF.

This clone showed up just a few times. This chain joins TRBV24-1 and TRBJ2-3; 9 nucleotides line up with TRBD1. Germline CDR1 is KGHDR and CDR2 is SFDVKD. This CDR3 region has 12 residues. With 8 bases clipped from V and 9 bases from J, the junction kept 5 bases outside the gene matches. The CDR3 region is CATKRGQGTQYF. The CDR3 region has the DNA TGTGCCACCAAAAGGGGACAGGGAACGCAGTATTTT.

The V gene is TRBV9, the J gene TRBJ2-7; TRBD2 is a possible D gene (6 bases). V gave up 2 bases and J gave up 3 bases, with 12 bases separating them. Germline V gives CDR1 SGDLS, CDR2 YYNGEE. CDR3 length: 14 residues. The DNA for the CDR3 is TGTGCCAGCAGCGTTGGAGGGACTTTCTACGAGCAGTACTTC. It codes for CASSVGGTFYEQYF.

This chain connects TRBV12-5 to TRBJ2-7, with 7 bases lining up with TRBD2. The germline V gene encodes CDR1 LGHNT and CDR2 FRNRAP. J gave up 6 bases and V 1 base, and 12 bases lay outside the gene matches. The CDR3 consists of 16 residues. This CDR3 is CASGLDGGFTRGEQYF. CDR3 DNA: TGTGCTAGTGGTTTGGACGGGGGGTTCACACGAGGCGAGCAGTACTTC.